What follows are 20 T cell receptor beta chains derived from one specimen sequenced in a study of blood T cells in healthy people across ages. The authors ran a second PCR of roughly 6 to 11 cycles using a sample-barcoded 5' primer and a J-beta primer mix. TCRdb reprocessed the 5' RACE reads with MiXCR, giving one entry per CDR3 protein. The sample yields 1.4 million to 1.5 million distinct CDR3 sequences, around 42% seen once. Sequenced sample: blood. The receptors come from a woman between 18 and 30 years old in good health.

This chain connects TRBV6-6 to TRBJ2-5, with 11 bases fitting TRBD1. Germline lookup yields CDR1 MNHNY and CDR2 SVGAGI (reference sequence). The J segment lost 7 bases and the V segment lost 0 bases, leaving 7 bases of the junction unmatched. The CDR3 extends over 16 amino acids. The CDR3 DNA reads as TGTGCCAGCAGTTACTCAGCCGGACAGGGGGCGGGGACCCAGTACTTC. This gives the protein CASSYSAGQGAGTQYF.

The genes are TRBV19 and TRBJ2-7; 9 bases are a match to TRBD1. V lost 5 bases, J lost 7 bases, and 9 bases stayed unmatched. Germline-derived CDR1 and CDR2 are LNHDA and SQIVND (reference sequence). This CDR3 is built from 14 residues. This CDR3 is CASSPWDRAQEQYF. The CDR3 DNA sequence: TGTGCCAGTAGTCCCTGGGACAGGGCCCAAGAGCAGTACTTC.

The V gene is TRBV6-5, the J gene TRBJ2-1, with TRBD2 identical over 11 bases. CDR3 length equals 15 residues. CDR1 is MNHEY, CDR2 SVGAGI, per germline. The J segment lost 5 bases and the V segment lost 7 bases, leaving 7 bases of the junction unmatched. The CDR3 DNA reads as TGTGCCAGCACTGCCGGGACTAGCGGCCACAATGAGCAGTTCTTC. Protein sequence: CASTAGTSGHNEQFF.

Here the CDR3 DNA reads TGCGCCAGCAGCCTTCTCCCCCGAGGCGGCAGGAGCACAGATACGCAGTATTTT. Translated, it gives CASSLLPRGGRSTDTQYF. The chain is built from TRBV4-1 and TRBJ2-3, with D hard to call. Germline V CDR1 and CDR2: MGHRA, YSYEKL. Trimming stripped 4 bases from V and 0 bases from J, with 20 bases between. The CDR3 has 18 amino acids.

The J gene is TRBJ2-7, the V gene TRBV7-6; D is tentatively TRBD1 or TRBD2 (5 bases each). V was trimmed by 4 bases and J by 1 base, leaving 14 bases between them. The CDR3 has 15 residues. Germline CDR1 reads SGHVS; CDR2 reads FNYEAQ. CDR3 DNA sequence: TGTGCCAGCAGCTCTAGAGGGGCTGGGTCCTACGAGCAGTACTTC. Encoded protein: CASSSRGAGSYEQYF.

V and J are TRBV20-1 and TRBJ2-3; 9 bases map to TRBD2. V lost 4 bases, J lost 1 base, and 24 bases stayed unmatched. The CDR3 is made up of 21 amino acids. Germline values: CDR1 DFQATT, CDR2 SNEGSKA (reference sequence). The CDR3 bases are TGCAGTGCTATGTTCGGCCGAGGGGCTAGCGGGGTTATCGCGGGCACAGATACGCAGTATTTT. Translation: CSAMFGRGASGVIAGTDTQYF.

This clonotype was observed once. The gene calls are TRBV11-2 and TRBJ2-5; 10 bases map to TRBD2. The CDR3 has 15 residues. From germline, CDR1 is SGHAT and CDR2 FQNNGV. V gave up 7 bases and J gave up 11 bases; unmatched junction bases: 16. CDR3 amino acids: CASTPGLAIVGEQYF. The CDR3 DNA is TGTGCCAGCACCCCGGGACTAGCGATCGTAGGAGAGCAGTACTTC.

The chain couples TRBV6-5 to TRBJ1-5; 7 bases are a match to TRBD1. The V gene's germline CDR1 is MNHEY and CDR2 SVGAGI. Trimming removed 2 bases from V and 0 bases from J; junction bases left unmatched: 13. This CDR3 comprises 19 residues. The CDR3 region has the DNA TGTGCCAGCAGTTACGTCTCGGCAGGGGGTCGAACTAGCAATCAGCCCCAGCATTTT. Protein sequence: CASSYVSAGGRTSNQPQHF.

The chain links TRBV6-1 to TRBJ1-2, with TRBD1 as a possible D gene (6 bases). Per the germline V gene, CDR1 is MNHNS and CDR2 is SASEGT. The CDR3 loop spans 15 amino acids. The germline V and J ends were trimmed by 2 bases and 4 bases, with 14 bases remaining between them. The CDR3 region is CASSETEGETYGYTF. In DNA form, the CDR3 reads TGTGCCAGCAGTGAAACAGAGGGGGAGACCTATGGCTACACCTTC.

This clonotype appeared a few times. The chain combines TRBV10-2 with TRBJ2-5; weak D call: TRBD2 (5 bases). The CDR3 runs 16 residues. The germline V gene has CDR1 WSHSY and CDR2 SAAADI. V dropped 0 bases and J dropped 2 bases, with 13 bases sitting between them. CDR3 protein: CASSESPDGLQETQYF. The DNA for the CDR3 is TGCGCCAGCAGTGAGTCCCCCGACGGACTTCAAGAGACCCAGTACTTC.

This clonotype has just a few counts. DNA for the CDR3: TGTGCCAGCACTGGGACTAGCGGGGCATCCTACGAGCAGTACTTC. It is translated as CASTGTSGASYEQYF. This chain links TRBV12-3 or TRBV12-4 with TRBJ2-7; 13 nucleotides line up with TRBD2. Trimming took 7 bases from V and 1 from J; bases not matched to a gene: 4. The CDR3 loop spans 15 amino acids.

A remark on this clonotype: A much larger clone lies a single base off, so this may be a read error. The chain has TRBV6-2 or TRBV6-3 and TRBJ2-1, with 9 bases lining up with TRBD2. The CDR3 runs to 15 residues. Germline V gene sequence: CDR1 MNHEY, CDR2 SVGEGT. The V gene end was trimmed by 6 bases and the J gene end by 0 bases; junction bases not matched to a gene: 3. The CDR3 coding sequence is TGTGCCAGCAGATTTAGCGGGAGCTCCTACAATGAGCAGTTCTTC. This codes for CASRFSGSSYNEQFF.

V is TRBV24-1 and J is TRBJ2-5, with D possibly matching TRBD2 (6 bases). The CDR3 has 14 amino acids. CDR1 is KGHDR and CDR2 is SFDVKD in the germline V gene. V lost 9 bases and J 2 bases, leaving 15 bases between the germline ends. CDR3 nucleotide sequence: TGTGCCACCGGGGGAGGTCCGGCGCAAGAGACCCAGTACTTC. It translates to CATGGGPAQETQYF.

The CDR3 DNA is TGTGCCAGCAGCTTTATGCAGGAGAACATGAACACTGAAGCTTTCTTT. Translating gives CASSFMQENMNTEAFF. This chain links TRBV5-6 with TRBJ1-1; no reliable D call. Germline V gives CDR1 SGHDT, CDR2 YYEEEE. CDR3 length: 16 residues. V lost 2 bases, J lost 0 bases, and 14 bases lay in between. The variable domain in full, completed from reference TRBV5-6 and TRBJ1-1, reads DAGVTQSPTHLIKTRGQQVTLRCSPKSGHDTVSWYQQALGQGPQFIFQYYEEEERQRGNFPDRFSGHQFPNYSSELNVNALLLGDSALYLCASSFMQENMNTEAFFGQGTRLTVV.

The gene calls are TRBV7-9 and TRBJ1-4; the match to TRBD1 covers 8 bases. The CDR3 is 18 amino acids. V trimming: 0 bases; J trimming: 0 bases; junction bases outside the gene matches: 6. The germline V gene has CDR1 SEHNR and CDR2 FQNEAQ (reference sequence). This CDR3 is CASSLAAGGVATNEKLFF. Written as DNA, the CDR3 is TGTGCCAGCAGCTTAGCGGCAGGGGGCGTCGCAACTAATGAAAAACTGTTTTTT. The complete variable domain, with remaining parts taken from reference TRBV7-9 and TRBJ1-4, reads DTGVSQNPRHKITKRGQNVTFRCDPISEHNRLYWYRQTLGQGPEFLTYFQNEAQLEKSRLLSDRFSAERPKGSFSTLEIQRTEQGDSAMYLCASSLAAGGVATNEKLFFGSGTQLSVL.

The chain couples TRBV25-1 to TRBJ2-7; 7 bases agree with TRBD2. Germline V gives CDR1 MGHDK, CDR2 SYGVNS. Unmatched junction bases numbered 10, after V lost 5 bases and J lost 0 bases. The CDR3 runs to 16 residues. In DNA form, the CDR3 reads TGTGCCAGCAGTCCCCCCGGCCTAGCGGACTCCTACGAGCAGTACTTC. It yields the protein CASSPPGLADSYEQYF.

Only a few counts were recorded for this clonotype. The chain carries TRBV25-1 and TRBJ2-1; the D gene is possibly TRBD1 (6 bases). The CDR3 consists of 13 residues. Germline CDR1 and CDR2: MGHDK and SYGVNS. Between the trimmed V and J ends, which lost 6 bases and 4 bases, there was a span of 10 bases. The CDR3 region is CASRWTEYNEQFF. The DNA for the CDR3 is TGTGCCAGCAGGTGGACAGAATACAATGAGCAGTTCTTC.

This clonotype showed up just a few times. The CDR3 DNA follows: TGTGCCAGCCAGGGACTAGCGGGGGGCAACGAGCAGTACTTC. This sequence encodes CASQGLAGGNEQYF. The chain employs TRBV3-1 and TRBJ2-7; 15 bases are a match to TRBD2. Germline CDR1 is LGHDT and CDR2 is YNNKEL (reference sequence). Trimming took 8 bases from V and 5 from J; bases not matched to a gene: 4. This CDR3 region has 14 residues.

This clonotype has a handful of counts. This chain connects TRBV11-2 to TRBJ2-4; D gene uncertain. The J call is doubtful: the DNA matches TRBJ2-7 better. This CDR3 spans 15 amino acids. From germline, CDR1 is SGHAT and CDR2 FQNNGV. In DNA form, the CDR3 reads TGTGCCAGCAGCTCGGATCACGGACCCAACTACGAGCAGTACTTC. Its protein is CASSSDHGPNYEQYF.

The chain links TRBV6-2 or TRBV6-3 to TRBJ2-1, with 9 bases matching TRBD2. Trimming removed 7 bases from V and 1 base from J; junction bases left unmatched: 2. The CDR3 consists of 14 residues. Germline V lookup: CDR1 MNHEY, CDR2 SVGEGT. CDR3 region: CASKAGGSYNEQFF. The DNA of the CDR3 is TGTGCCAGCAAAGCGGGGGGATCCTACAATGAGCAGTTCTTC.